What follows are 8 T cell receptor beta chains derived from one specimen sequenced in a study of blood T cell repertoires in COVID-19. Using immunoSEQ multiplex PCR, the repertoire was profiled, and TCRdb retains in-frame clones only, with some absent. This table has 150,000 to 200,000 clones, 70% to 90% appearing once. Sequencing used peripheral blood. The receptor set was obtained from a man in his forties with acute or convalescent COVID-19.

The J gene is TRBJ1-2, the V gene TRBV15; TRBD1 aligns across 9 bases. V lost 5 bases and J lost 5; bases outside the gene matches: 9. CDR3 length: 15 amino acids. Germline V gene lookup returns CDR1 LNHNV and CDR2 YYDKDF (reference sequence). CDR3 protein: CATSARTGATYGYTF. The DNA for the CDR3 is TGTGCCACCAGCGCCCGGACAGGGGCTACGTATGGCTACACCTTC.

This chain joins TRBV9 and TRBJ1-1, with D maybe TRBD1 (6 bases). The germline V gene has CDR1 SGDLS and CDR2 YYNGEE. Trimming shortened V by 4 bases and J by 0 bases, and 16 bases separated the two germline ends. The CDR3 is 16 residues long. DNA for the CDR3: TGTGCCAGCAGCCGGTTTGGACAGAGAATGAACACTGAAGCTTTCTTT. Residues: CASSRFGQRMNTEAFF. Filled out from reference TRBV9 and TRBJ1-1, the complete variable domain reads DSGVTQTPKHLITATGQRVTLRCSPRSGDLSVYWYQQSLDQGLQFLIQYYNGEERAKGNILERFSAQQFPDLHSELNLSSLELGDSALYFCASSRFGQRMNTEAFFGQGTRLTVV.

The CDR3 here is CASRSGTGGLDEQFF. The CDR3 nucleotides read TGTGCCAGCAGGTCCGGGACAGGGGGATTAGATGAGCAGTTCTTC. The V call is TRBV2, the J call TRBJ2-1; 11 bases fit TRBD1. The germline V gene has CDR1 SNHLY and CDR2 FYNNEI. The length of the CDR3 is 15 residues. The ends lost 6 bases at V and 8 bases at J; junction bases unmatched: 9.

The chain employs TRBV15 and TRBJ1-6; 7 nucleotides align to TRBD1. The trim removed 5 bases at V and 8 bases at J, leaving 18 bases unmatched. There are 18 residues in the CDR3. Germline V lookup: CDR1 LNHNV, CDR2 YYDKDF (reference sequence). CDR3 amino acids: CATSDGTAIASLDSPLHF. The CDR3 DNA sequence: TGTGCCACCAGCGATGGGACAGCGATAGCCTCCTTGGATTCACCCCTCCACTTT.

This sequence joins TRBV6-5 and TRBJ2-5, with D possibly matching TRBD2 (5 bases). This CDR3 spans 14 amino acids. Deletions cut 6 bases from V and 5 bases from J, with 16 bases between. Germline CDR1 reads MNHEY; CDR2 reads SVGAGI. Here the CDR3 reads CASSRGLQGETQYF. Written as DNA, the CDR3 is TGTGCCAGCAGCAGAGGACTGCAAGGGGAGACCCAGTACTTC.

The CDR3 loop reads CASSETGTTYEQYF. The CDR3 nucleotides are TGTGCCAGCAGTGAGACAGGTACCACCTACGAGCAGTACTTC. The chain is built from TRBV6-1 and TRBJ2-7; D is perhaps TRBD1 (6 bases). Germline V gene sequence: CDR1 MNHNS, CDR2 SASEGT. The CDR3 sequence is 14 residues long. The V end was cut by 3 bases, the J end by 2 bases, with 11 bases between.

This chain joins TRBV11-2 and TRBJ2-7; D may be TRBD2 (6 bases). CDR3 size: 15 residues. Trimming removed 5 bases at V and 0 bases at J, with 14 bases between. Germline lookup yields CDR1 SGHAT and CDR2 FQNNGV. The CDR3 nucleotides are TGTGCCAGCAGCCCAGTCAGGGACTTCTCCTACGAGCAGTACTTC. It encodes CASSPVRDFSYEQYF.

This clone was recorded only once. V gene TRBV3-1 (or the pseudogene TRBV3-2) combines with J gene TRBJ2-1; 10 bases align to TRBD2. Germline V gives CDR1 LGHDT, CDR2 YNNKEL (reference sequence). V dropped 1 base and J dropped 0; count of bases not matched to a gene: 15. This CDR3 region has 21 residues. CDR3 residues: CASSQVSGASGGRSSYNEQFF. Written as DNA, the CDR3 is TGTGCCAGCAGCCAAGTCTCCGGGGCTAGCGGGGGCCGAAGCTCCTACAATGAGCAGTTCTTC.